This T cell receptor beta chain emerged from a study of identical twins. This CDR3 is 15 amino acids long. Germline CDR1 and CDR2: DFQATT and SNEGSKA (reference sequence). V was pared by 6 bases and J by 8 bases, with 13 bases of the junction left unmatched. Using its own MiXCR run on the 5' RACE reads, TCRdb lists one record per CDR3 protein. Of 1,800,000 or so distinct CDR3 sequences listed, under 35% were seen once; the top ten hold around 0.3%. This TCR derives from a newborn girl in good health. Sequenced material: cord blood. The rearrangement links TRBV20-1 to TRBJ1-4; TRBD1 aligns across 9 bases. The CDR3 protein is CSAFLSDRGREKLFF. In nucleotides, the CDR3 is TGCAGTGCGTTCCTTTCGGACAGGGGCCGGGAAAAACTGTTTTTT.